These 16 T cell receptor beta chains were sequenced from one sample in a study of CD8 T cells in ankylosing spondylitis. MiXCR was run by TCRdb on the 5' RACE reads, yielding one entry per CDR3 protein. The data hold hundreds of thousands of distinct CDR3 sequences, with more than 25% observed a single time. Sequenced: blood, either unsorted or a sorted T cell fraction (not recorded which). These receptors all stem from a male donor with ankylosing spondylitis or in good health (not recorded which).

This rearrangement joins TRBV15 to TRBJ2-1; D perhaps matches TRBD1 (5 bases). The CDR3 has 14 residues. Per germline, CDR1 LNHNV and CDR2 YYDKDF (reference sequence). The V end lost 2 bases, the J end lost 5 bases, and 10 bases lay between the germline ends. The CDR3 nucleotides are TGTGCCACCAGCAGATCGCCGACAGACAATGAGCAGTTCTTC. Protein sequence: CATSRSPTDNEQFF.

This clonotype came up a few times. The CDR3 DNA reads as TGTGCCAGCCTTAGCACAGATACGCAGTATTTT. Translation: CASLSTDTQYF. The V and J genes are TRBV27 and TRBJ2-3; no clear D gene. The CDR3 totals 11 residues. Germline loops: CDR1 MNHEY, CDR2 SMNVEV (reference sequence). Trimming cost V 8 bases and J 0 bases, with 3 bases left between them.

A few counts support this clonotype. This chain uses TRBV6-1 with TRBJ2-5; possibly TRBD1 for D (6 bases). This CDR3 is built from 15 residues. The V and J ends lost 4 bases and 5 bases respectively, with 17 bases between them. Per germline, CDR1 MNHNS and CDR2 SASEGT. The CDR3 DNA sequence: TGTGCCAGCAGTGCGACCCTACAGGGAGAGGAGACCCAGTACTTC. Its translation is CASSATLQGEETQYF.

CDR3 region: CASSLYGTNSNEQFF. DNA of the CDR3: TGTGCCAGCAGTTTATATGGGACCAATAGCAATGAGCAGTTCTTC. The chain recombines TRBV27 with TRBJ2-1; D possibly uses TRBD1 or TRBD2 (5 bases each). The germline gives CDR1 MNHEY, CDR2 SMNVEV (reference sequence). V was clipped by 1 base and J by 6 bases, with 13 bases between them. The CDR3 spans 15 residues.

The J gene is TRBJ2-3, the V gene TRBV11-2, with 14 bases that match TRBD2. Per the germline V gene, CDR1 is SGHAT and CDR2 is FQNNGV. With V trimmed by 5 bases and J by 9 bases, 7 bases remained unmatched. The CDR3 is 15 amino acids. In nucleotides, the CDR3 is TGTGCCAGCAGCCCGACTAGCGGGGGGGCCAACACGCAGTATTTT. Protein product: CASSPTSGGANTQYF.

The gene calls are TRBV6-1 and TRBJ2-2; TRBD2 might be the D (7 bases). Germline lookup yields CDR1 MNHNS and CDR2 SASEGT. The CDR3 has 15 residues. Trimming left V 6 bases short and J 6 bases short, with 17 bases between. For the CDR3, the DNA is TGTGCCAGCAGGGACCTGAGGGGGGGCCCCGGGGAGCTGTTTTTT. It specifies CASRDLRGGPGELFF.

The J gene is TRBJ2-7, the V gene TRBV4-1; D gene ambiguous. V lost 0 bases and J 3 bases, leaving 12 bases between the germline ends. The CDR3 has 15 amino acids. Per germline, CDR1 MGHRA and CDR2 YSYEKL. DNA for the CDR3: TGCGCCAGCAGCCAAGATCGAAGTTTCGTCTACGAGCAGTACTTC. This codes for CASSQDRSFVYEQYF.

This clonotype came up a few times. The chain uses TRBV20-1 and TRBJ2-3, with D uncertain. In germline, CDR1 is DFQATT, CDR2 SNEGSKA (reference sequence). The CDR3 contains 15 residues. V lost 0 bases and J 2 bases, leaving 12 bases between the germline ends. The CDR3 sequence is CSAREGNFVTDTQYF. The CDR3 coding sequence is TGCAGTGCTAGAGAGGGTAATTTTGTCACAGATACGCAGTATTTT.

V and J are TRBV29-1 and TRBJ2-2; TRBD2 is a possible D gene (5 bases). This CDR3 is built from 14 residues. V was clipped by 3 bases and J by 3 bases, with 11 bases between them. The germline V gene encodes CDR1 SQVTM and CDR2 ANQGSEA. CDR3: CSVERVGDTGELFF. The DNA of the CDR3 is TGCAGCGTTGAGAGGGTAGGAGACACCGGGGAGCTGTTTTTT.

This clonotype has only a few counts. V gene TRBV20-1 combines with J gene TRBJ2-1; 14 bases align to TRBD2. Germline CDR1 DFQATT, CDR2 SNEGSKA (reference sequence). Trimming cost V 6 bases and J 2 bases; bases outside gene matches: 3. The CDR3 covers 15 residues. Here the CDR3 DNA reads TGCAGTGCCAGACTAGCGGGGGGGACCTACAATGAGCAGTTCTTC. This gives the protein CSARLAGGTYNEQFF.

This clonotype was observed a handful of times. This chain links TRBV5-1 with TRBJ2-5, with no clear D. Trimming stripped 0 bases from V and 4 bases from J, with 13 bases between. The CDR3 contains 15 residues. Germline-derived CDR1 and CDR2 are SGHRS and YFSETQ. This chain's CDR3 is CASSLAVILGETQYF. CDR3 sequence (DNA): TGCGCCAGCAGCTTGGCCGTCATCCTGGGAGAGACCCAGTACTTC.

This clonotype was counted a few times. The chain recombines TRBV20-1 with TRBJ2-7, with 7 bases that match TRBD1. This CDR3 contains 15 residues. The germline CDR1 and CDR2 sequences are DFQATT and SNEGSKA (reference sequence). V gave up 2 bases and J gave up 0 bases; unmatched junction bases: 7. The CDR3 region is CSARPTGTSSYEQYF. CDR3 in DNA: TGCAGTGCTAGACCGACAGGGACAAGCTCCTACGAGCAGTACTTC.

The chain uses TRBV14 and TRBJ1-1, with D hard to call. Trimming cost V 6 bases and J 0 bases, with 14 bases left between them. The CDR3 covers 15 residues. Germline CDR1 reads SGHDN; CDR2 reads FVKESK. The CDR3, as DNA: TGTGCCAGCAGTCCCGGCGGCGCGCTGAACACTGAAGCTTTCTTT. Its translation: CASSPGGALNTEAFF. Full variable domain (missing parts from reference TRBV14 and TRBJ1-1): EAGVTQFPSHSVIEKGQTVTLRCDPISGHDNLYWYRRVMGKEIKFLLHFVKESKQDESGMPNNRFLAERTGGTYSTLKVQPAELEDSGVYFCASSPGGALNTEAFFGQGTRLTVV.

This clonotype was seen a few times. This chain joins TRBV12-3 or TRBV12-4 and TRBJ2-7, with a tentative D call TRBD2 (7 bases). The length of the CDR3 is 14 residues. The V and J ends lost 10 bases and 7 bases respectively, with 23 bases between them. CDR3 residues: CAIQRGGPLGEQYF. CDR3 DNA sequence: TGTGCCATCCAAAGGGGGGGGCCCCTGGGGGAGCAGTACTTC.

In this sample, this clonotype turned up many times. V and J are TRBV29-1 and TRBJ2-7; 11 bases are shared with TRBD1. The CDR3 is 16 residues long. CDR1 and CDR2 from the germline V gene are SQVTM and ANQGSEA. V lost 3 bases to trimming and J lost 2 bases; unmatched junction nucleotides: 9. DNA for the CDR3: TGCAGCGTTGATGGGACCGGGACAGGGGGGCCCTACGAGCAGTACTTC. Its translation: CSVDGTGTGGPYEQYF.

The rearrangement uses TRBV7-6 and TRBJ2-1; D might be TRBD2 (5 bases). Trimming removed 5 bases from V and 3 bases from J, with 17 bases in between. Germline V lookup: CDR1 SGHVS, CDR2 FNYEAQ. The CDR3 consists of 16 residues. The CDR3 sequence is CASSETPWESYNEQFF. The CDR3 region has the DNA TGTGCCAGCAGCGAGACACCCTGGGAGAGCTACAATGAGCAGTTCTTC.